The clone carrying this TCR delta chain was detected a few times. Its antigen is unknown. Between the trimmed V and J ends, which lost 1 base and 2 bases, there was a span of 17 bases. CDR1 and CDR2 from the germline V gene are TSWWSYY and QGS. The CDR3 extends over 17 amino acids. This entry is derived from a study of Vδ1+ human thymocytes. Study conclusions and caveats: Thymic TRG and TRD repertoires appeared highly polyclonal. Approximately 20% of thymic delta-chain sequences were Vdelta2, with few Vdelta3, unlike blood Vdelta1+ controls.

Sequences come from RNA converted to cDNA by reverse transcription. The CDR3 regions were amplified by multiplex PCR from V-gene primers to a constant-region primer. TCRdb fed the multiplex PCR reads into CATT to redo clone calling. The sample has fewer than 25,000 delta-chain clones, about 8% seen once. The sorted cells were CD3+ Vdelta1+ Vdelta2- thymocytes from alphabeta-depleted thymus. The rearrangement joins TRDV1 to TRDJ1, with D possibly TRDD2 on 6 matching bases. The receptor was derived from a child under two years old who had congenital heart surgery. Sequencing used Vdelta1+ gamma-delta thymocytes from the thymus. Subset indicated: FACS-sorted CD3+ TCRalphabeta- TCRVdelta1+ TCRVdelta2- thymocytes. CDR3 amino acids: CALGEPSSKGVTDKLIF. The CDR3 region has the DNA TGTGCTCTTGGGGAACCTTCCTCGAAGGGGGTTACCGATAAACTCATCTTT.